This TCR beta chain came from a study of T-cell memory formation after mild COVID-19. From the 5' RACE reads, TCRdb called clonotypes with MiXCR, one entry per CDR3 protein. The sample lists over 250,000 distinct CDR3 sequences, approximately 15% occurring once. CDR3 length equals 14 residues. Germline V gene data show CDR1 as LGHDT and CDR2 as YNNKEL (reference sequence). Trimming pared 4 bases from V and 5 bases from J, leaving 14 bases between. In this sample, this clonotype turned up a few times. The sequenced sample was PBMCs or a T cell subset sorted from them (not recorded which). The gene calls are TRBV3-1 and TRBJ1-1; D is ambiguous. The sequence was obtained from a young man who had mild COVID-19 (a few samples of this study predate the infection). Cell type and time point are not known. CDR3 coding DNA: TGTGCCAGCAGCCTGGATGGGTCTTCGACTGAAGCTTTCTTT. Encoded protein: CASSLDGSSTEAFF.